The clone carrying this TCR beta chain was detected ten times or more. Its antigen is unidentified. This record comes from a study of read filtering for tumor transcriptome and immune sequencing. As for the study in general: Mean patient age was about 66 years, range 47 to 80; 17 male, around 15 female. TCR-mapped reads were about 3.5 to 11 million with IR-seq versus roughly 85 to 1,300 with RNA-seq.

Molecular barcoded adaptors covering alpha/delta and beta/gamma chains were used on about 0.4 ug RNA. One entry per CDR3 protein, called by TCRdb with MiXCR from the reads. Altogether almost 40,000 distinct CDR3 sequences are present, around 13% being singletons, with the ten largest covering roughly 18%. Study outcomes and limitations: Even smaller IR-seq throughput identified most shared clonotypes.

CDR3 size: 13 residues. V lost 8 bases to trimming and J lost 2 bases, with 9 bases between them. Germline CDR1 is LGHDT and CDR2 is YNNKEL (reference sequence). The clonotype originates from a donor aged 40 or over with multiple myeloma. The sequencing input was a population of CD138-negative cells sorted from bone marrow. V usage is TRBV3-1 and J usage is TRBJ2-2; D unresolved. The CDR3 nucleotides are TGTGCCAGCGAACCGACAAACACCGGGGAGCTGTTTTTT. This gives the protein CASEPTNTGELFF.